This TCR beta chain comes out of a study of OX40 agonist ivuxolimab in advanced cancers. For the study in its entirety: Ivuxolimab was an agonistic, fully human IgG2 monoclonal antibody directed against OX40 (CD134), a costimulatory receptor. Intravenous ivuxolimab was administered to patients every 2 weeks at six dose levels: 0.01, 0.1, 0.3, 1.5, 3 and 10 mg/kg. Among the roughly 54 dose-escalation patients, some 20 had hepatocellular carcinoma, roughly 15 melanoma, 9 renal cell carcinoma and 9 head and neck cancer. In the dose-escalation cohort, more than 75% of patients were male, and the mean age was approximately 55 years, with a range of about 23 to 90. Prior anti-PD-1, anti-PD-L1 or anti-CTLA-4 therapy was permitted, and checkpoint inhibitors had been received by less than 45% of dose-escalation patients. Partial responses were achieved by three dose-escalation patients, of whom one had hepatocellular carcinoma and two had cutaneous melanoma. The purpose of peripheral TCRbeta sequencing was to test whether ivuxolimab changed TCR sequence diversity and led to clonal T-cell expansion. The paper covers the monotherapy dose-escalation part of the phase I ivuxolimab trial, which included N of about 56 patients. The study at large found these results: The antigen specificity of the peripheral T cells that underwent clonal expansion was not determined. At doses of 0.1 to 3.0 mg/kg, clonal expansion of both CD4+ and CD8+ blood T cells was observed from baseline to week 6. Low levels of normalized T-cell clonal expansion were also shown by some nonresponding patients. Partial responders in the 0.1-3.0 mg/kg groups had among the lowest normalized peripheral clonal expansion, especially among CD8+ T cells. After ivuxolimab, CD8+ T cells had more expanded clones than CD4+ T cells on average.

To sequence the TCRbeta CDR3 region, genomic DNA was isolated from the sorted cells. The immunoSEQ Assay was used to sequence the TCRbeta CDR3 regions. The table comes from immuneACCESS by way of TCRdb, which keeps in-frame sequences with V and J called. Part of the clones is missing from these tables; in studies checked, under half for an unresolved V gene and the rest for unknown reasons. Here the sample has about 76,000 clones; around 90% occur a single time. Approximately 13% of the sample belongs to the ten largest clones. This clone was seen a handful of times. It has no known antigen specificity. No base quality information exists; no much larger clone differs at one position. As encoded in the germline V gene, CDR1 is MNHNS while CDR2 is SASEGT. The CDR3 has 15 amino acids, counting the end cysteine and phenylalanine. The sequence is cut down to CDR3 DNA, 45 bases in frame from base 1. Here V drops 0 bases and J drops 0 bases, and the junction holds 0 bases not matched to any gene.

The trial excluded patients who had a history of autoimmune disease or who were on systemic immunosuppression. In every dose cohort, peripheral blood was drawn for TCR sequencing at baseline, cycle 4 day 1, and cycle 7 day 1. Samples were obtained from an open-label, multicenter, first-in-human phase I dose-escalation trial of ivuxolimab. Adults with locally advanced or metastatic melanoma, renal cell carcinoma, hepatocellular carcinoma or head and neck squamous cell carcinoma were enrolled in the trial. Before TCR sequencing, CD4+ T cells and CD8+ T cells were sorted from peripheral blood as separate populations.

The sequence links TRBV6-1 to TRBJ2-7; a stretch of 9 junction bases matches TRBD2. The TCR was taken from an adult with an advanced solid tumor such as melanoma, head and neck, liver or kidney cancer. The material was CD4+ or CD8+ T cells sorted from blood, obtained in a trial of the OX40 agonist ivuxolimab. The CDR3 reads CASSEASGSSYEQYF. In nucleotide form, the sequence is TGTGCCAGCAGTGAAGCTAGCGGGAGCTCCTACGAGCAGTACTTC.